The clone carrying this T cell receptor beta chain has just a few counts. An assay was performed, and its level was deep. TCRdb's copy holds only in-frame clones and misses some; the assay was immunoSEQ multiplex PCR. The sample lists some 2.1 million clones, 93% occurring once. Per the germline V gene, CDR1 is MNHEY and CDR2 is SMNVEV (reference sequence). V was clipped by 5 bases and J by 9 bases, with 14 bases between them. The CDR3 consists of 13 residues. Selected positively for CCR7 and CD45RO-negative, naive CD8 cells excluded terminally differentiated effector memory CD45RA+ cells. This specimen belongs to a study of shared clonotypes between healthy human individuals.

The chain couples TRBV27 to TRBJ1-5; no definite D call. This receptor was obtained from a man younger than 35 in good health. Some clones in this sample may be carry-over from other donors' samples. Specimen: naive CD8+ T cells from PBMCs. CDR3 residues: CASSGQSQAPQHF. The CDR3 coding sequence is TGTGCCAGCAGTGGCCAGAGCCAGGCGCCCCAGCATTTT.